The entry that follows covers one T cell receptor (beta chain) sequence. This sample is part of a study of OX40 agonist ivuxolimab in advanced cancers. Study information: Dose-escalation patients were diagnosed with hepatocellular carcinoma, melanoma, renal cell cancer or head and neck cancer. Three patients got partial responses; one had hepatocellular carcinoma and two had cutaneous melanoma.

V was shortened by 1 base and J by 2 bases, with 11 bases between the two germline ends. CDR3 length: 16 amino acids. CDR1 and CDR2 (germline): SGHTA, FQGNSA. Clones were sequenced by immunoSEQ multiplex PCR, and TCRdb holds only the in-frame ones, with some missing. This table holds about 17,000 clones, 75% to 85% found once. Baseline, cycle 4 day 1, and cycle 7 day 1 were the blood sampling points. Specimen: CD4+ or CD8+ T cells sorted from blood, collected in a trial of the OX40 agonist ivuxolimab. J is TRBJ2-2 and V is TRBV7-2, with D uncertain. The receptor was isolated from an adult with an advanced solid tumor such as melanoma, head and neck, liver or kidney cancer. The CDR3 sequence is CASSLGPGLNTGELFF. The CDR3, as DNA: TGTGCCAGCAGCTTAGGGCCGGGCCTTAACACCGGGGAGCTGTTTTTT.